A selection of T cell receptor beta chains follows, all from one sample in a study of OX40 agonist ivuxolimab in advanced cancers. Clones were sequenced by immunoSEQ multiplex PCR, and TCRdb holds only the in-frame ones, with some missing. The sample carries about 46,000 clones, approximately 86% recorded once. Sequenced here: CD4+ or CD8+ T cells sorted from blood, sampled in a trial of the OX40 agonist ivuxolimab. These receptor sequences come from an adult with an advanced solid tumor such as melanoma, head and neck, liver or kidney cancer. Both conserved end residues are part of each CDR3. The order of the fields is J gene, D gene, clone size, V gene, CDR3 DNA, CDR3 protein. D genes are given only for firm matches. Only some rows state a clone size, as once, few, many or a class for expanded clones.

j_gene: TRBJ2-1; d_gene: TRBD1; abundance: few; v_gene: TRBV5-1; CDR3nt: TGCGCCAGCAGCGTCGACAGGGGGCGTAACAATGAGCAGTTCTTC; CDR3aa: CASSVDRGRNNEQFF
j_gene: TRBJ1-4; d_gene: NA; abundance: NA; v_gene: TRBV29-1; CDR3nt: TGCAGCGTTGAAGAGGGCCAGCTTGAAAGGATTTTT; CDR3aa: CSVEEGQLERIF
j_gene: TRBJ1-4; d_gene: TRBD1; abundance: NA; v_gene: TRBV6-1; CDR3nt: TGTGCCAGCAGTGGGGACAGGGGATCGGTTTATGAAAAACTGTTTTTT; CDR3aa: CASSGDRGSVYEKLFF
j_gene: TRBJ1-2; d_gene: TRBD1; abundance: NA; v_gene: TRBV10-2; CDR3nt: TGCGCCAGCACCGACCGAAGACAGGGCTTTAACTATGGCTACACCTTC; CDR3aa: CASTDRRQGFNYGYTF
j_gene: TRBJ2-7; d_gene: NA; abundance: NA; v_gene: TRBV6-1; CDR3nt: TGTGCCAGCAGTGCTGGGTGGGGGGAATACGAGCAGTACTTC; CDR3aa: CASSAGWGEYEQYF
j_gene: TRBJ1-6; d_gene: TRBD1; abundance: NA; v_gene: TRBV7-6; CDR3nt: TGTGCCAGCAGCTCCGGCCCCCGGGACAGGACATCACCCCTCCACTTT; CDR3aa: CASSSGPRDRTSPLHF
j_gene: TRBJ1-1; d_gene: NA; abundance: NA; v_gene: TRBV7-9; CDR3nt: TGTGCCAGCAGATCGAACACTGAAGCTTTCTTT; CDR3aa: CASRSNTEAFF
j_gene: TRBJ1-1; d_gene: NA; abundance: NA; v_gene: TRBV15; CDR3nt: TGTGCCACCAGCAGAGAGGGAGGGGACACTGAAGCTTTCTTT; CDR3aa: CATSREGGDTEAFF
j_gene: TRBJ2-1; d_gene: NA; abundance: once; v_gene: TRBV29-1; CDR3nt: TGCAGCGTTAGGGCCGCCAATGAGCAGTTCTTC; CDR3aa: CSVRAANEQFF
j_gene: TRBJ1-2; d_gene: NA; abundance: few; v_gene: TRBV5-1; CDR3nt: TGCGCCAGCAGCCAGGGAACGTCAGGCTATGGCTACACCTTC; CDR3aa: CASSQGTSGYGYTF
j_gene: TRBJ2-7; d_gene: TRBD2; abundance: NA; v_gene: TRBV29-1; CDR3nt: TGCAGCACGGGGACTAGATACGAGCAGTACTTC; CDR3aa: CSTGTRYEQYF
j_gene: TRBJ2-7; d_gene: NA; abundance: NA; v_gene: TRBV2; CDR3nt: TGTGCCAGCACCTTTGACGGACGGACGCAGTACGAGCAGTACTTC; CDR3aa: CASTFDGRTQYEQYF
j_gene: TRBJ1-1; d_gene: NA; abundance: NA; v_gene: TRBV6-4; CDR3nt: TGTGCCAGCAGTGAAGCGGAGAACACTGAAGCTTTCTTT; CDR3aa: CASSEAENTEAFF
j_gene: TRBJ1-5; d_gene: NA; abundance: NA; v_gene: TRBV19; CDR3nt: TGTGCCAGTAGTCGTCAGGGAGATAATCAGCCCCAGCATTTT; CDR3aa: CASSRQGDNQPQHF
j_gene: TRBJ2-3; d_gene: NA; abundance: NA; v_gene: TRBV20-1; CDR3nt: TGCAGTGCTACCGGAGGGCGAGAGCAGTATTTT; CDR3aa: CSATGGREQYF
j_gene: TRBJ1-1; d_gene: NA; abundance: NA; v_gene: TRBV7-9; CDR3nt: TGTGCCAGCAGCCATGCCGGCAGCCGGAACACTGAAGCTTTCTTT; CDR3aa: CASSHAGSRNTEAFF
j_gene: TRBJ1-6; d_gene: TRBD1; abundance: NA; v_gene: TRBV10-3; CDR3nt: TGTGCCATCAGTGAGGACGGACAGGGTAGCTCCTATAATTCACCCCTCCACTTT; CDR3aa: CAISEDGQGSSYNSPLHF
j_gene: TRBJ1-2; d_gene: NA; abundance: NA; v_gene: TRBV30; CDR3nt: TGTGCCTGGACTGTCGAATGGGATGACTATGGCTACACCTTC; CDR3aa: CAWTVEWDDYGYTF
j_gene: TRBJ2-7; d_gene: NA; abundance: NA; v_gene: TRBV19; CDR3nt: TGTGCCAGTAGCCCCACACAGGGATACGAGCAGTACTTC; CDR3aa: CASSPTQGYEQYF
j_gene: TRBJ1-1; d_gene: NA; abundance: NA; v_gene: TRBV4-1; CDR3nt: TGCGCCAGCAGCCAACAGTCCACTGAAGCTTTCTTT; CDR3aa: CASSQQSTEAFF
j_gene: TRBJ1-3; d_gene: NA; abundance: NA; v_gene: TRBV28; CDR3nt: TGTGCCAGCAGTACCCGGGCCCCAAGGAACACCATATATTTT; CDR3aa: CASSTRAPRNTIYF
j_gene: TRBJ2-1; d_gene: NA; abundance: NA; v_gene: TRBV5-5; CDR3nt: TGTGCCAGCAGCCCCCTCTTGGTGGGTGAGCAGTTCTTC; CDR3aa: CASSPLLVGEQFF
j_gene: TRBJ2-3; d_gene: TRBD2; abundance: NA; v_gene: TRBV5-1; CDR3nt: TGCGCCAGCAGCTTCCTAGCGGGAGATACGCAGTATTTT; CDR3aa: CASSFLAGDTQYF
j_gene: TRBJ2-7; d_gene: NA; abundance: NA; v_gene: TRBV7-8; CDR3nt: TGTGCCAGCAGCTTATCAGGGGATGACGAGCAGTACTTC; CDR3aa: CASSLSGDDEQYF
j_gene: TRBJ2-3; d_gene: NA; abundance: NA; v_gene: TRBV13; CDR3nt: TGTGCCAGCACCTCTGACAGCAGCACAGATACGCAGTATTTT; CDR3aa: CASTSDSSTDTQYF
j_gene: TRBJ2-3; d_gene: NA; abundance: NA; v_gene: TRBV7-6; CDR3nt: TGTGCCAGCAGCTTAGGCCCGGGCCGGGTCGATACGCAGTATTTT; CDR3aa: CASSLGPGRVDTQYF
j_gene: TRBJ1-6; d_gene: NA; abundance: NA; v_gene: TRBV2; CDR3nt: TGTGCCAGCAGCGCCGACAGGTATAATTCACCCCTCCACTTT; CDR3aa: CASSADRYNSPLHF
j_gene: TRBJ1-2; d_gene: NA; abundance: NA; v_gene: TRBV29-1; CDR3nt: TGCAGCGTTGATATGGGCTATGGCTACACCTTC; CDR3aa: CSVDMGYGYTF
j_gene: TRBJ1-4; d_gene: NA; abundance: once; v_gene: TRBV4-1; CDR3nt: TGCGCCAGCAGCCATAGCCAAGCTCCTCTTAATGAAAAACTGTTTTTT; CDR3aa: CASSHSQAPLNEKLFF
j_gene: TRBJ1-3; d_gene: TRBD1; abundance: NA; v_gene: TRBV15; CDR3nt: TGTGCCACCAGCAGAGGCCGACAGGGGAATTATGGAAACACCATATATTTT; CDR3aa: CATSRGRQGNYGNTIYF
j_gene: TRBJ2-1; d_gene: NA; abundance: NA; v_gene: TRBV21-1; CDR3nt: TGTGCCAGCAGCACGGGGAGGGGTGAGCCTTACAATGAGCAGTTCTTC; CDR3aa: CASSTGRGEPYNEQFF
j_gene: TRBJ2-1; d_gene: NA; abundance: NA; v_gene: TRBV5-4; CDR3nt: TGTGCCAGCAGCCAAGGCCCGTTGGGGGATGAGCAGTTCTTC; CDR3aa: CASSQGPLGDEQFF
j_gene: TRBJ2-2; d_gene: TRBD2; abundance: NA; v_gene: TRBV4-2; CDR3nt: TGTGCCAGCAGCCAAGATCGGGGGGTAGTAGACACCGGGGAGCTGTTTTTT; CDR3aa: CASSQDRGVVDTGELFF
j_gene: TRBJ2-3; d_gene: TRBD1; abundance: once; v_gene: TRBV10-2; CDR3nt: TGCGCCAGCGGAAATAACGACAGGGGGCTTACAGATACGCAGTATTTT; CDR3aa: CASGNNDRGLTDTQYF
j_gene: TRBJ1-2; d_gene: TRBD1; abundance: NA; v_gene: TRBV27; CDR3nt: TGTGCCAGCAGGGGGGACAGGCCTATAGGCTACACCTTC; CDR3aa: CASRGDRPIGYTF
j_gene: TRBJ1-1; d_gene: NA; abundance: NA; v_gene: TRBV5-6; CDR3nt: TGTGCCAGCAGAACAGGACAGATGAACACTGAAGCTTTCTTT; CDR3aa: CASRTGQMNTEAFF
j_gene: TRBJ2-7; d_gene: NA; abundance: NA; v_gene: TRBV4-1; CDR3nt: TGCGCCAGCAGCCAAGGACCAGCGGGTAGACCATCCTACGAGCAGTACTTC; CDR3aa: CASSQGPAGRPSYEQYF
j_gene: TRBJ2-7; d_gene: NA; abundance: NA; v_gene: TRBV28; CDR3nt: TGTGCCAGCAGACCCCCAACCAACTACGAGCAGTACTTC; CDR3aa: CASRPPTNYEQYF
j_gene: TRBJ2-5; d_gene: NA; abundance: NA; v_gene: TRBV4-3; CDR3nt: TGCGCCAGCAGCCAAGACGGGCTGAAAGAGACCCAGTACTTC; CDR3aa: CASSQDGLKETQYF
j_gene: TRBJ2-1; d_gene: NA; abundance: NA; v_gene: TRBV4-3; CDR3nt: TGCGCCAGCAGCCAAGATGGCCTAGCGAGATACAATGAGCAGTTCTTC; CDR3aa: CASSQDGLARYNEQFF
j_gene: TRBJ2-7; d_gene: NA; abundance: NA; v_gene: TRBV6-6; CDR3nt: TGTGCCAGCAGTTACTCCGCGGGCTACGAGCAGTACTTC; CDR3aa: CASSYSAGYEQYF
j_gene: TRBJ1-6; d_gene: NA; abundance: NA; v_gene: TRBV13; CDR3nt: TGTGCCAGCAGCTTAAGGGCAGGGGATAATTCACCCCTCCACTTT; CDR3aa: CASSLRAGDNSPLHF
j_gene: TRBJ1-5; d_gene: NA; abundance: NA; v_gene: TRBV13; CDR3nt: TGTGCCAGCAGCTTAGGGGGGATTAATCAGCCCCAGCATTTT; CDR3aa: CASSLGGINQPQHF
j_gene: TRBJ2-2; d_gene: NA; abundance: few; v_gene: TRBV5-1; CDR3nt: TGCGCCAGCAGCTGGCCCCGGACGGAGGCGAACACCGGGGAGCTGTTTTTT; CDR3aa: CASSWPRTEANTGELFF
j_gene: TRBJ1-2; d_gene: TRBD1; abundance: NA; v_gene: TRBV2; CDR3nt: TGTGCCAGCGGCCATAGGGGACAGGAATCAGGGTATGGCTACACCTTC; CDR3aa: CASGHRGQESGYGYTF
j_gene: TRBJ1-5; d_gene: NA; abundance: few; v_gene: TRBV7-9; CDR3nt: TGTGCCAGCAGCTTAGAAAACAATCAGCCCCAGCATTTT; CDR3aa: CASSLENNQPQHF
j_gene: TRBJ2-7; d_gene: NA; abundance: NA; v_gene: TRBV7-8; CDR3nt: TGTGCCAGCAGTCAAGGGGTAAACTACGAGCAGTACTTC; CDR3aa: CASSQGVNYEQYF
j_gene: TRBJ2-7; d_gene: TRBD1; abundance: NA; v_gene: TRBV30; CDR3nt: TGTGCCTGGGACGAGGGACAGTACGAGCAGTACTTC; CDR3aa: CAWDEGQYEQYF
j_gene: TRBJ2-5; d_gene: NA; abundance: NA; v_gene: TRBV18; CDR3nt: TGTGCCAGCTCACCAAAGAGGAACAACCAAGAGACCCAGTACTTC; CDR3aa: CASSPKRNNQETQYF
j_gene: TRBJ2-1; d_gene: TRBD1; abundance: NA; v_gene: TRBV4-3; CDR3nt: TGCGCCAGCAGCCGATACCGGGACAGGGAGCAGTTCTTC; CDR3aa: CASSRYRDREQFF
j_gene: TRBJ2-7; d_gene: NA; abundance: NA; v_gene: TRBV10-2; CDR3nt: TGCGCCAGCAGTGTATGGGAGGTAGGGTCCTACGAGCAGTACTTC; CDR3aa: CASSVWEVGSYEQYF
j_gene: TRBJ2-1; d_gene: TRBD1; abundance: NA; v_gene: TRBV7-9; CDR3nt: TGTGCCAGCAGCACACGACAGGGATATGAGCAGTTCTTC; CDR3aa: CASSTRQGYEQFF
j_gene: TRBJ2-1; d_gene: TRBD1; abundance: NA; v_gene: TRBV7-8; CDR3nt: TGTGCCAGCAGCTCCCGGGACAGGGGGGGCAATGAGCAGTTCTTC; CDR3aa: CASSSRDRGGNEQFF
j_gene: TRBJ2-7; d_gene: NA; abundance: NA; v_gene: TRBV5-1; CDR3nt: TGCGCCAGCAGCGTTGGGATTGGGGCCTACGAGCAGTACTTC; CDR3aa: CASSVGIGAYEQYF
j_gene: TRBJ2-1; d_gene: NA; abundance: few; v_gene: TRBV6-5; CDR3nt: TGTGCCAGCAGTTACTCCACCTACAATGAGCAGTTCTTC; CDR3aa: CASSYSTYNEQFF
j_gene: TRBJ1-5; d_gene: NA; abundance: NA; v_gene: TRBV28; CDR3nt: TGTGCCAGCAGCCCCGACACCTTCAATCAGCCCCAGCATTTT; CDR3aa: CASSPDTFNQPQHF